These 7 T cell receptor beta chains came from one sample sequenced in a study of T cells in tumors after PD-1 blockade (dated by TCRdb to about 2019). Libraries were constructed by the immunoSEQ multiplex PCR assay. TCRdb carries this immuneACCESS record with in-frame sequences only. Its versions omit some clonotypes, under half of them owing to an unresolved V gene in the studies checked, with the rest unexplained. The sample data list some 43,000 clones, and 81% of these were observed just once. Less than 5% of the sample is in the top ten clones. The sample's time point, from its label and the paper: before anti-PD-1 therapy. The sequenced sample was PBMCs, obtained before anti-PD-1 treatment. The receptor source for this set is a human donor with basal cell carcinoma.

The chain joins TRBV30 to TRBJ1-1; weak D call: TRBD1 (5 bases). Germline loops: CDR1 GTSNPN, CDR2 SVGIG (reference sequence). Trimming left V 5 bases short and J 0 bases short, with 7 bases between. The CDR3 length is 12 residues. The CDR3 loop is CAWGHLNTEAFF. CDR3 bases: TGTGCCTGGGGACATTTGAACACTGAAGCTTTCTTT.

This rearrangement joins TRBV5-4 to TRBJ2-3; D assignment may be TRBD1 or TRBD2 (5 bases each). CDR1 SGHNT and CDR2 YYREEE come from the germline V gene (reference sequence). This CDR3 comprises 15 residues. V dropped 6 bases and J dropped 0 bases, with 14 bases sitting between them. In DNA, the CDR3 is TGTGCCAGCAACCCGGGACCACCTAGCACAGATACGCAGTATTTT. It is translated as CASNPGPPSTDTQYF.

This chain links TRBV6-4 with TRBJ2-6; 7 nucleotides align to TRBD1. From germline, CDR1 is MRHNA and CDR2 SNTAGT. V lost 3 bases, J lost 2 bases, and 4 bases stayed unmatched. This CDR3 comprises 16 residues. The CDR3 coding sequence is TGTGCCAGCAGTGAGCTCGGGACAGCTGGGGCCAACGTCCTGACTTTC. Residues: CASSELGTAGANVLTF.

This sequence joins TRBV6-5 and TRBJ1-6; D uncertain. The CDR3 loop spans 14 amino acids. Trimming took off 7 bases at V and 2 bases at J, with 9 bases between the two ends. Germline CDR1 is MNHEY and CDR2 is SVGAGI. The CDR3 DNA sequence: TGTGCCAGCAACCCCGGGGCCTATAATTCACCCCTCCACTTT. Translated: CASNPGAYNSPLHF.

The CDR3 nucleotides read TGTGCCAGTAGTATAGATAAGACTAGCGGCGGCGCAGATACGCAGTATTTT. As protein: CASSIDKTSGGADTQYF. The chain joins TRBV19 to TRBJ2-3; 9 nucleotides agree with TRBD2. Trimming cost V 0 bases and J 4 bases; bases outside gene matches: 8. In germline, CDR1 is LNHDA, CDR2 SQIVND (reference sequence). The CDR3 loop spans 17 amino acids.

This clone has a handful of counts. CDR3 in amino acids: CASSPDRRPRMQYF. The CDR3, as DNA: TGTGCCAGCAGCCCAGACAGGCGGCCGCGTATGCAGTACTTC. The chain carries TRBV7-9 and TRBJ2-7, with D perhaps matching TRBD1 (6 bases). The CDR3 totals 14 residues. V lost 5 bases and J lost 9, with 20 bases in between. Germline V lookup: CDR1 SEHNR, CDR2 FQNEAQ (reference sequence).

The J gene is TRBJ2-5, the V gene TRBV5-1, with D tentatively TRBD2 (6 bases). Germline V gene lookup returns CDR1 SGHRS and CDR2 YFSETQ. Trimming pared 0 bases from V and 5 bases from J, leaving 11 bases between. This CDR3 is 14 amino acids long. The CDR3 protein is CASSLGGSGETQYF. The CDR3 bases are TGCGCCAGCAGCTTGGGAGGGAGCGGGGAGACCCAGTACTTC.